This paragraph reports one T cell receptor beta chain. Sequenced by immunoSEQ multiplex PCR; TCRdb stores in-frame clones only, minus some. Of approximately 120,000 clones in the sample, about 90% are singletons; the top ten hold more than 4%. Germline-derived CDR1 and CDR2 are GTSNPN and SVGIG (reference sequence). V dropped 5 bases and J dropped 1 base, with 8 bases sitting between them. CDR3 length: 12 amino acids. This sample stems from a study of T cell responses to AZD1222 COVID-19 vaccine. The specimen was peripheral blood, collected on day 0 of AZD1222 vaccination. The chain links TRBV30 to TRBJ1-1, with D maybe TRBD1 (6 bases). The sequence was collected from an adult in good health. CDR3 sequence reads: CAWRTANTEAFF. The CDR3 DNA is TGTGCCTGGCGGACAGCGAACACTGAAGCTTTCTTT. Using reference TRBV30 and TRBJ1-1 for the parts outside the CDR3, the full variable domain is SQTIHQWPATLVQPVGSPLSLECTVEGTSNPNLYWYRQAAGRGLQLLFYSVGIGQISSEVPQNLSASRPQDRQFILSSKKLLLSDSGFYLCAWRTANTEAFFGQGTRLTVV.